The source of this T cell receptor (beta chain) is a study of T cells in Graves' hyperthyroidism and ophthalmopathy. V lost 2 bases and J 5 bases, leaving 15 bases between the germline ends. The CDR3 totals 15 residues. Germline CDR1 reads MNHEY; CDR2 reads SVGEGT. This clonotype turned up a few times. The antigen remains unidentified. Amplified TCR beta CDR3 regions derived from RNA transcripts. In the first-round RT-PCR of the TCR CDR3, the HTBI primer set was used. TCRdb reprocessed the multiplex PCR reads with MiXCR, giving one entry per CDR3 protein. The sample holds approximately 250,000 distinct CDR3 sequences, more than 20% seen once. Study-level results: Stable hyperthyroidism and ophthalmopathy were separated using 13 V-J signatures.

Patients affected by ophthalmopathy presented a Clinical Activity Score of at least 3, a NOSPECS grade of at least 4, and disease duration below 3 months. Diagnoses used clinical symptoms, serum thyroxine and TRAb, thyroid ultrasound and orbital computed tomography. Sequenced input: blood. The rearrangement uses TRBV6-2 or TRBV6-3 and TRBJ1-1; D may be TRBD1 (5 bases). This TCR derives from a woman aged 40 to 50 with Graves' ophthalmopathy. The CDR3 nucleotides read TGTGCCAGCAGTTACCCCAAACCCGGGGGAACTGAAGCTTTCTTT. Encoded protein: CASSYPKPGGTEAFF.